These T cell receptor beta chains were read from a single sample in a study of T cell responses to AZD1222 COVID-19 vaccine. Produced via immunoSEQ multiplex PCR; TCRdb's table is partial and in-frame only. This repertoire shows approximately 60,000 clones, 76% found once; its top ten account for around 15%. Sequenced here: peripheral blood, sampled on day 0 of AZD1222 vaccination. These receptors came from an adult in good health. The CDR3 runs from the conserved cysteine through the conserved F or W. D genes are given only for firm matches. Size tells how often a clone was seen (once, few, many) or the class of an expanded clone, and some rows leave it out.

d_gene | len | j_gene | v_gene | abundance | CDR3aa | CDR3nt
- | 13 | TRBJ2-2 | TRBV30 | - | CAWNDLDTGELFF | TGTGCCTGGAATGATCTCGACACCGGGGAGCTGTTTTTT
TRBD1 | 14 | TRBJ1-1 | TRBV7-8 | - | CASSQGQGGTEAFF | TGTGCCAGCAGCCAGGGACAGGGAGGAACTGAAGCTTTCTTT
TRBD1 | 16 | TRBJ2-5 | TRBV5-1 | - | CASSLRDRGRRETQYF | TGCGCCAGCAGCCTCCGGGACAGGGGGCGCAGGGAGACCCAGTACTTC
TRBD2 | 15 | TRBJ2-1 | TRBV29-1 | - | CSVRAGGPSPNEQFF | TGCAGCGTTAGAGCGGGGGGACCTTCCCCCAATGAGCAGTTCTTC
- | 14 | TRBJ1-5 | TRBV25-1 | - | CASSVTGSNQPQHF | TGTGCCAGCAGTGTGACCGGTAGCAATCAGCCCCAGCATTTT
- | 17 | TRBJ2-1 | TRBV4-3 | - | CASSQDSRGGSPNEQFF | TGCGCCAGCAGCCAAGATAGTAGAGGTGGTAGCCCCAATGAGCAGTTCTTC
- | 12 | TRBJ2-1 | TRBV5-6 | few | CASDRGTNEQFF | TGTGCCAGCGATCGGGGGACCAATGAGCAGTTCTTC
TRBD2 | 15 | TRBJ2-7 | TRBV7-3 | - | CASSPSGTSGDEQYF | TGTGCCAGCAGCCCAAGCGGTACTAGCGGGGACGAGCAGTACTTC
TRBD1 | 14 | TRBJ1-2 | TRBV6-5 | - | CASRLPGQSHGYTF | TGTGCCAGCAGACTCCCGGGACAGAGTCATGGCTACACCTTC
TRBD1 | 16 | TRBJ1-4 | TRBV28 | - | CASSPLSGTVDEKLFF | TGTGCCAGCAGCCCTCTGAGTGGGACAGTTGATGAAAAACTGTTTTTT
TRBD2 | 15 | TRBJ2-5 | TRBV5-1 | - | CASSRTSGGAETQYF | TGCGCCAGCAGCCGGACTAGCGGGGGGGCGGAGACCCAGTACTTC
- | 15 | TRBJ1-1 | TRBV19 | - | CASRTQGSSGTEAFF | TGTGCCAGTAGGACCCAGGGGTCCTCGGGGACTGAAGCTTTCTTT
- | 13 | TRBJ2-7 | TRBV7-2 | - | CASSLQGPNEQYF | TGTGCCAGCAGCTTACAGGGGCCCAACGAGCAGTACTTC
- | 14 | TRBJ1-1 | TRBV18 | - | CASSPGGEGTEAFF | TGTGCCAGCTCACCCGGGGGAGAGGGGACTGAAGCTTTCTTT
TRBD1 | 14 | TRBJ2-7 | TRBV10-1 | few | CASSGQGTTYEQYF | TGCGCCAGTTCTGGACAGGGGACAACCTACGAGCAGTACTTC
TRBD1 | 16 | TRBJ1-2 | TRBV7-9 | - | CASSFEQGAANYGYTF | TGTGCCAGCAGCTTCGAACAGGGGGCAGCTAACTATGGCTACACCTTC
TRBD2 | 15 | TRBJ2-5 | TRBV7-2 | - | CASSLNAGGLETQYF | TGTGCCAGCAGCTTAAACGCGGGGGGGCTGGAGACCCAGTACTTC
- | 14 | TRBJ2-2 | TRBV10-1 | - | CASSDAAGTGELFF | TGCGCCAGCAGTGATGCGGCGGGCACCGGGGAGCTGTTTTTT
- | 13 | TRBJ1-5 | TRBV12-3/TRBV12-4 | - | CASSPGSNQPQHF | TGTGCCAGCAGCCCAGGTTCGAATCAGCCCCAGCATTTT
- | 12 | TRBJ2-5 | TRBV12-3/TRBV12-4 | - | CASSQALETQYF | TGTGCCAGCAGCCAGGCACTCGAGACCCAGTACTTC
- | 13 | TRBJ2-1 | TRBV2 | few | CASISRGYNEQFF | TGTGCCAGCATATCGCGGGGATACAATGAGCAGTTCTTC
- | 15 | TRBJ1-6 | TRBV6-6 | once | CASSYGTDGNSPLHF | TGTGCCAGCAGTTACGGTACGGACGGAAATTCACCCCTCCACTTT